This T cell receptor (beta chain) was captured in a study of T cell changes during pregnancy in multiple sclerosis. Sequencing used immunoSEQ multiplex PCR; TCRdb keeps in-frame clones, though not all of them. The sample lists 30,000 to 45,000 clones; around 91% were seen once. This clone has a handful of counts. Sequenced material: CD4+ T cells from peripheral blood mononuclear cells, taken in the second trimester of pregnancy. The TCR comes from a female donor in good health, enrolled as a control in a pregnancy study.

The CDR3 bases are TGTGCCAGCAGCCCCGCACGACAGGGGGCGGATGAAAAACTGTTTTTT. Amino acids: CASSPARQGADEKLFF. This chain joins TRBV5-8 and TRBJ1-4; the match to TRBD1 covers 10 bases. The length of the CDR3 is 16 residues. Germline CDR1 reads SGHTS; CDR2 reads YDEGEE. The V segment lost 4 bases and the J segment 6 bases; nucleotides outside the gene matches: 9.